The 20 T cell receptor beta chains below were found in one sample sequenced in a study of Graves' ophthalmopathy and Graves' hyperthyroidism. Amplification from RNA transcripts yielded the TCR beta CDR3 regions. First-round RT-PCR with HTBI primers preceded a second-round multiplex PCR. TCRdb independently ran MiXCR on the multiplex PCR reads; one entry per CDR3 protein. This table holds about 550,000 distinct CDR3 sequences, approximately 35% found once. Material: peripheral blood or thyroid tissue (not recorded which). These receptor sequences come from an adult man with Graves' hyperthyroidism.

With regard to this clonotype: The junction departs from the called germline gene at one end, perhaps through a read error. The chain uses TRBV7-2 and TRBJ2-5; D might be TRBD2 (5 bases). TRBJ2-1 explains the end of the DNA better; the J call may be wrong. Germline CDR1 and CDR2: SGHTA and FQGNSA. The CDR3 has 12 amino acids. The CDR3 here is CASSLLEGGQFF. DNA of the CDR3: TGCGCCAGCAGCTTGTTAGAGGGTGGGCAGTTCTTC.

The gene calls are TRBV28 and TRBJ1-3; tentatively, D is TRBD1 (5 bases). Looked up from germline, CDR1 is MDHEN and CDR2 is SYDVKM. This CDR3 spans 17 amino acids. V lost 4 bases and J lost 1, with 17 bases in between. The CDR3 region has the DNA TGTGCCAGCAGTTCCCCCGGCAGGGCAAATTCTGGAAACACCATATATTTT. It translates to CASSSPGRANSGNTIYF.

As to this clonotype: One end of the junction fails to match germline, which may point to a read error. The chain joins TRBV7-7 to TRBJ2-7; 8 positions match TRBD1. The CDR3 runs to 13 residues. Per the germline V gene, CDR1 is SSHAT and CDR2 is FNYEAQ (reference sequence). The CDR3 here is CASRPGQGLEQYF. The CDR3, as DNA: TGTGCTAGCAGACCAGGACAGGGCCTAGAGCAGTACTTC.

This chain uses TRBV29-1 with TRBJ2-3; 12 bases agree with TRBD1. Per the germline V gene, CDR1 is SQVTM and CDR2 is ANQGSEA. V shed 6 bases and J 4 bases; nucleotides not matched to a gene: 5. The CDR3 has 14 amino acids. CDR3 in DNA: TGCAGCGTGGGCCGGGACAGGGGGCCAGATACGCAGTATTTT. Residues: CSVGRDRGPDTQYF.

This clonotype showed up just once. A much bigger clone sits one base away, suggesting this may be a read error. V usage is TRBV2 and J usage is TRBJ1-5; possible D gene TRBD1, 6 bases. The CDR3 length is 15 residues. Germline V lookup: CDR1 SNHLY, CDR2 FYNNEI. CDR3 in amino acids: CASSQGGGSNRPQHF. The CDR3 DNA sequence: TGCGCCAGCAGCCAAGGGGGAGGGAGCAATCGGCCCCAGCATTTT.

This clonotype was seen many times. Here the CDR3 reads CASSEAWGRGQVEQYF. CDR3 DNA sequence: TGTGCCAGCAGTGAAGCCTGGGGGAGGGGGCAGGTCGAGCAGTACTTC. The chain is built from TRBV2 and TRBJ2-7; D is tentatively TRBD1 or TRBD2 (7 bases each). The germline V and J ends were trimmed by 0 bases and 6 bases, with 18 bases remaining between them. The CDR3 spans 16 residues. CDR1 is SNHLY and CDR2 is FYNNEI in the germline V gene.

The V gene is TRBV7-9, the J gene TRBJ1-1; weak D call: TRBD1 (5 bases). The CDR3 runs to 13 residues. Trimming removed 2 bases at V and 11 bases at J, with 15 bases between. CDR1 and CDR2 from the germline V gene are SEHNR and FQNEAQ (reference sequence). CDR3 residues: CASSLNRGDEAFF. The CDR3 DNA is TGTGCCAGCAGCTTAAATAGAGGGGACGAGGCTTTCTTT.

At least ten counts were recorded for this clonotype. Here the CDR3 DNA reads TGTGCCAGCAGTGAATTGGGAGGGCAGGCTGAAGCTTTCTTT. Translating gives CASSELGGQAEAFF. The rearrangement joins TRBV6-5 to TRBJ1-1; D is unresolved. Germline-derived CDR1 and CDR2 are MNHEY and SVGAGI. V lost 5 bases and J lost 6, with 16 bases in between. There are 14 residues in the CDR3.

This clonotype has more than one count but fewer than ten. A read error may be the cause here, since a much bigger clone is one base away. The chain is built from TRBV11-3 and TRBJ2-2; D remains ambiguous. V shed 0 bases and J shed 6 bases, with 2 bases lying between them. The CDR3 length is 12 residues. CDR1 and CDR2 (germline): SGHNT, YENEEA. The CDR3 spells CASSLDAGELFF. The DNA for the CDR3 is TGTGCCAGCAGCTTAGATGCCGGGGAGCTGTTTTTT.

Turning to this clonotype: Being one base from a much bigger clone, this may be a read error. The chain joins TRBV6-9 to TRBJ1-1, with D uncertain. Germline V CDR1 and CDR2: MNHGY, SVAAGI. The CDR3 runs to 14 residues. V dropped 4 bases and J dropped 5 bases, with 14 bases sitting between them. The CDR3 DNA is TGTGCCAGCAGTTCGCCTCAGGTGGTAACTGAAGCTTTCTTT. It encodes CASSSPQVVTEAFF.

Remarks on this clonotype: A read error may produce the germline difference seen at one junction end. This chain joins TRBV12-3 or TRBV12-4 and TRBJ1-1; D is undetermined. This CDR3 is 13 amino acids long. The CDR3 DNA follows: TGTACCAGCAGTTGGTCAGGGAACACTGAAGCTTTCTTT. It yields the protein CTSSWSGNTEAFF.

This clonotype was recorded many times. The chain has TRBV2 and TRBJ2-2; 8 bases fit TRBD2. Trimming at V came to 5 bases and at J to 7 bases, leaving 3 bases not matched to a gene. The germline V gene has CDR1 SNHLY and CDR2 FYNNEI. The CDR3 spans 13 residues. The CDR3 loop reads CASSYRGGGELFF. Written as DNA, the CDR3 is TGTGCCAGCAGTTACCGGGGGGGCGGGGAGCTGTTTTTT.

This clonotype has a count of ten or more. V and J are TRBV6-5 and TRBJ2-5; D may match TRBD1 or TRBD2 (5 bases each). This CDR3 contains 15 residues. Germline V lookup: CDR1 MNHEY, CDR2 SVGAGI. With 0 bases removed from V and 5 bases from J, the gap between germline ends came to 13 bases. This chain's CDR3 is CASSYSSGTGETQYF. CDR3 sequence (DNA): TGTGCCAGCAGTTACTCGTCAGGGACGGGGGAGACCCAGTACTTC.

This clonotype was counted ten times or more. The chain employs TRBV29-1 and TRBJ2-2; 9 nucleotides line up with TRBD1. The CDR3 has 16 amino acids. Per the germline V gene, CDR1 is SQVTM and CDR2 is ANQGSEA. The V gene end was trimmed by 1 base and the J gene end by 4 bases; junction bases not matched to a gene: 7. In DNA form, the CDR3 reads TGCAGCGTTGAAGTCCTCCGGGACAGGGCCACCGGGGAGCTGTTTTTT. Translating it yields CSVEVLRDRATGELFF.

V and J are TRBV10-2 and TRBJ1-4; 7 bases are shared with TRBD1. The CDR3 runs to 14 residues. With V trimmed by 7 bases and J by 7 bases, 9 bases remained unmatched. Germline V gene lookup returns CDR1 WSHSY and CDR2 SAAADI. CDR3 loop: CASKTGRNTEKLFF. The CDR3, as DNA: TGCGCCAGCAAGACAGGGAGAAACACTGAAAAACTGTTTTTT.

V is TRBV19 and J is TRBJ2-3; tentative D call: TRBD2 (5 bases). Trimming removed 9 bases at V and 5 bases at J, with 21 bases between. This CDR3 has 15 residues. Germline values: CDR1 LNHDA, CDR2 SQIVND (reference sequence). In nucleotides, the CDR3 is TGTGCCAGCAAACTTCGGACTGGGTCGGAAGATACGCAGTATTTT. It specifies CASKLRTGSEDTQYF.

As concerns this clonotype: This may stem from a read error, because a much larger clone lies one nucleotide away. V usage is TRBV7-9 and J usage is TRBJ2-7; possibly TRBD2 for D (5 bases). The CDR3 runs 14 residues. Trimming left V 5 bases short and J 3 bases short, with 14 bases between. The germline gives CDR1 SEHNR, CDR2 FQNEAQ (reference sequence). The CDR3 coding sequence is TGTGCCAGCAGCGACCCCCTGGAGGTCTACGAGCAGTACTTC. Encoded protein: CASSDPLEVYEQYF.

This clonotype turned up a few times. The CDR3 is CASSSQAGGGETQYF. The CDR3 DNA follows: TGTGCCAGCAGCTCTCAAGCGGGAGGGGGGGAGACCCAGTACTTC. The chain carries TRBV5-6 and TRBJ2-5; 10 bases map to TRBD2. The trim removed 3 bases at V and 5 bases at J, leaving 7 bases unmatched. The CDR3 length is 15 residues. CDR1 and CDR2 from the germline V gene are SGHDT and YYEEEE.

Ten or more counts support this clonotype. CDR3 nucleotide sequence: TGTGCCTGCCGGGACAGGGGGCGAGAGACCCAGTACTTC. It codes for CACRDRGRETQYF. The chain couples TRBV11-1 to TRBJ2-5, with 12 bases lining up with TRBD1. V dropped 11 bases and J dropped 4; count of bases not matched to a gene: 5. Germline loops: CDR1 SGHAT, CDR2 FQDESV (reference sequence). This CDR3 contains 13 residues. Full variable domain (remainder filled in from reference TRBV11-1 and TRBJ2-5): EAEVAQSPRYKITEKSQAVAFWCDPISGHATLYWYRQILGQGPELLVQFQDESVVDDSQLPKDRFSAERLKGVDSTLKIQPAELGDSAMYLCACRDRGRETQYFGPGTRLLVL.

The V call is TRBV12-3 or TRBV12-4, the J call TRBJ1-3, with unresolved D. Trimming cost V 1 base and J 2 bases, with 9 bases left between them. The CDR3 consists of 15 residues. CDR3 bases: TGTGCCAGCAGTTTAGAGGAATTAACTGGAAACACCATATATTTT. It codes for CASSLEELTGNTIYF.